The 32 T cell receptor beta chains reported below all come from one sample, sequenced in a study of blood T cell repertoires in COVID-19. Clones were sequenced by immunoSEQ multiplex PCR, and TCRdb holds only the in-frame ones, with some missing. Of about 200,000 clones listed, 80% to 90% are singletons. The source material was peripheral blood. Every receptor here comes from a man in his thirties or forties who had recovered from COVID-19.

The chain carries TRBV11-2 and TRBJ2-7; no clear D. The V and J ends lost 1 base and 0 bases respectively, with 4 bases between them. CDR3 length: 13 amino acids. The V gene's germline CDR1 is SGHAT and CDR2 FQNNGV. DNA of the CDR3: TGTGCCAGCAGCTTAGGTAGCTCCTACGAGCAGTACTTC. Protein: CASSLGSSYEQYF.

In its sample, this clone was seen a few times. The J gene is TRBJ1-2, the V gene TRBV21-1; the listed D gene, TRBD1, was not tested against the DNA. TRBV21-1 is a pseudogene segment. This CDR3 comprises 14 residues. The CDR3 DNA reads as TGTGCCAGCAGCGACCAGACAGACCGCTATGGCTACACCTTC. It codes for CASSDQTDRYGYTF.

The rearrangement links TRBV5-1 to TRBJ2-5; TRBD1 is a possible D gene (5 bases). Per the germline V gene, CDR1 is SGHRS and CDR2 is YFSETQ. The length of the CDR3 is 13 residues. Trimming took 2 bases from V and 6 from J, leaving 11 bases between them. The CDR3 DNA reads as TGCGCCAGCAGCTTACGGCAGGGTCAGACCCAGTACTTC. This encodes CASSLRQGQTQYF.

The rearrangement uses TRBV10-1 and TRBJ2-5, with D maybe TRBD2 (6 bases). CDR1 is WNHNN and CDR2 is SYGVQD in the germline V gene (reference sequence). Deletions cut 8 bases from V and 1 base from J, with 11 bases between. This CDR3 region has 13 residues. The CDR3 nucleotides read TGCGCCAGCCAGAGCGGGCTCCAAGAGACCCAGTACTTC. This codes for CASQSGLQETQYF.

The rearrangement joins TRBV5-4 to TRBJ2-3; 9 bases fit TRBD2. Trimming removed 1 base from V and 4 bases from J; junction bases left unmatched: 4. CDR3 length: 15 amino acids. Germline values: CDR1 SGHNT, CDR2 YYREEE (reference sequence). The CDR3 is CASSLLGLAPDTQYF. For the CDR3, the DNA is TGTGCCAGCAGCTTGTTGGGACTAGCTCCAGATACGCAGTATTTT. Using reference TRBV5-4 and TRBJ2-3 for the parts outside the CDR3, the full variable domain is ETGVTQSPTHLIKTRGQQVTLRCSSQSGHNTVSWYQQALGQGPQFIFQYYREEENGRGNFPPRFSGLQFPNYSSELNVNALELDDSALYLCASSLLGLAPDTQYFGPGTRLTVL.

This clone was seen just once. V is TRBV19 and J is TRBJ2-3, with 10 bases that match TRBD1. This CDR3 comprises 15 residues. The germline gives CDR1 LNHDA, CDR2 SQIVND (reference sequence). Losses at the gene ends were 5 bases for V and 2 bases for J; bases not matched to a gene: 4. The CDR3 DNA reads as TGTGCCAGTAGTCTGGGGACAGGGGCCACAGATACGCAGTATTTT. Translating it yields CASSLGTGATDTQYF.

This rearrangement joins TRBV5-1 to TRBJ2-3, with 11 bases aligning to TRBD2. The germline V gene has CDR1 SGHRS and CDR2 YFSETQ. The CDR3 contains 17 residues. J was trimmed by 4 bases and V by 0 bases; bases with no gene match: 7. In DNA, the CDR3 is TGCGCCAGCAGCTTGGTTGGTAGCGGGGGGGCCGCAGATACGCAGTATTTT. It yields the protein CASSLVGSGGAADTQYF. Using reference TRBV5-1 and TRBJ2-3 for the parts outside the CDR3, the full variable domain is KAGVTQTPRYLIKTRGQQVTLSCSPISGHRSVSWYQQTPGQGLQFLFEYFSETQRNKGNFPGRFSGRQFSNSRSEMNVSTLELGDSALYLCASSLVGSGGAADTQYFGPGTRLTVL.

The CDR3 DNA sequence: TGTGCCAGCAGCCCCTATCTAGCGCGGGGATACAATGAGCAGTTCTTC. This gives the protein CASSPYLARGYNEQFF. This rearrangement joins TRBV11-2 to TRBJ2-1; TRBD2 might be the D (6 bases). Between the trimmed V and J ends, which lost 5 bases and 4 bases, there was a span of 18 bases. The CDR3 contains 16 residues. The germline V gene encodes CDR1 SGHAT and CDR2 FQNNGV. The whole variable domain, remainder taken from reference TRBV11-2 and TRBJ2-1, is EAGVAQSPRYKIIEKRQSVAFWCNPISGHATLYWYQQILGQGPKLLIQFQNNGVVDDSQLPKDRFSAERLKGVDSTLKIQPAKLEDSAVYLCASSPYLARGYNEQFFGPGTRLTVL.

The genes are TRBV12-3 or TRBV12-4 and TRBJ2-7; the D gene is possibly TRBD1 (6 bases). Trimming took off 7 bases at V and 3 bases at J, with 13 bases between the two ends. The CDR3 totals 13 residues. CDR3 DNA sequence: TGTGCCAGCACATGGACAGACTACTACGAGCAGTACTTC. Protein product: CASTWTDYYEQYF.

The chain uses TRBV27 and TRBJ1-2; D perhaps matches TRBD1 (6 bases). With 6 bases removed from V and 3 bases from J, the gap between germline ends came to 11 bases. CDR3 length equals 13 residues. CDR1 is MNHEY and CDR2 is SMNVEV in the germline V gene (reference sequence). CDR3 amino acids: CASRPQGYYGYTF. The CDR3 DNA is TGTGCCAGCAGGCCACAGGGTTACTATGGCTACACCTTC.

The V call is TRBV6-6, the J call TRBJ2-3, with D perhaps TRBD1 (6 bases). The CDR3 totals 17 residues. V lost 5 bases, J lost 0 bases, and 18 bases lay in between. Germline CDR1 reads MNHNY; CDR2 reads SVGAGI (reference sequence). CDR3 in DNA: TGTGCCAGCAGTCCACCCGGGACATACGCCAGCACAGATACGCAGTATTTT. Translation: CASSPPGTYASTDTQYF.

The CDR3 protein is CASSPGQGSSGYTF. The CDR3 bases are TGTGCCAGCTCACCGGGACAGGGTTCTAGTGGCTACACCTTC. This sequence joins TRBV18 and TRBJ1-2, with 9 positions matching TRBD1. CDR1 is KGHSH, CDR2 LQKENI, per germline. The CDR3 totals 14 residues. J gave up 7 bases and V 3 bases, and 6 bases lay outside the gene matches.

The table lists this clone with a count of one. The gene calls are TRBV27 and TRBJ1-2; D is perhaps TRBD1 (5 bases). This CDR3 is 15 amino acids long. Per germline, CDR1 MNHEY and CDR2 SMNVEV (reference sequence). The germline V and J ends were trimmed by 3 bases and 0 bases, with 11 bases remaining between them. The CDR3 DNA sequence: TGTGCCAGCAGTTTGGGGGGACTAACTAACTATGGCTACACCTTC. It translates to CASSLGGLTNYGYTF.

In the case of this clone: This sample includes further DNA sequences coding for the same CDR3. The V call is TRBV7-9, the J call TRBJ2-2; no reliable D call. Trimming left V 5 bases short and J 5 bases short, with 6 bases between. Germline V gene sequence: CDR1 SEHNR, CDR2 FQNEAQ (reference sequence). CDR3 length equals 12 residues. CDR3 sequence: CASSPLTGELFF. For the CDR3, the DNA is TGTGCCAGCAGCCCCCTAACCGGGGAGCTGTTTTTT.

V usage is TRBV7-2 and J usage is TRBJ1-1; D unresolved. Germline V gene lookup returns CDR1 SGHTA and CDR2 FQGNSA. Trimming left V 2 bases short and J 2 bases short, with 9 bases between. This CDR3 is 14 amino acids long. CDR3 bases: TGTGCCAGCAGCTTAACAGAAGCCAACACTGAAGCTTTCTTT. It codes for CASSLTEANTEAFF.

The rearrangement uses TRBV11-2 and TRBJ1-2; D is perhaps TRBD1 (6 bases). V gave up 5 bases and J gave up 2 bases, with 15 bases separating them. The CDR3 is made up of 15 amino acids. CDR1 and CDR2 (germline): SGHAT, FQNNGV. CDR3 loop: CASSLSGAANYGYTF. CDR3 in DNA: TGTGCCAGCAGCCTCTCAGGGGCCGCCAACTATGGCTACACCTTC.

V and J are TRBV7-8 and TRBJ2-3; 13 bases agree with TRBD2. Losses at the gene ends were 5 bases for V and 1 base for J; bases not matched to a gene: 3. The CDR3 spans 16 residues. Per germline, CDR1 SGHVS and CDR2 FQNEAQ. CDR3 region: CASSPGTSGGTDTQYF. The CDR3 nucleotides read TGTGCCAGCAGCCCAGGGACTAGCGGGGGCACAGATACGCAGTATTTT.

The V call is TRBV11-3, the J call TRBJ2-6; the D gene is possibly TRBD2 (6 bases). The germline V gene encodes CDR1 SGHNT and CDR2 YENEEA. The length of the CDR3 is 14 residues. The V end was cut by 5 bases, the J end by 3 bases, with 8 bases between. CDR3 loop: CASSPGDGANVLTF. Here the CDR3 DNA reads TGTGCCAGCAGCCCGGGGGATGGGGCCAACGTCCTGACTTTC.

This clone appeared a few times. V usage is TRBV3-1 (or the pseudogene TRBV3-2) and J usage is TRBJ1-1; D may be TRBD1 (5 bases). The CDR3 totals 12 residues. Per the germline V gene, CDR1 is LGHDT and CDR2 is YNNKEL (reference sequence). V was pared by 3 bases and J by 8 bases, with 10 bases between. DNA for the CDR3: TGTGCCAGCAGCCAGTCCAGGGCAGAAGCTTTCTTT. Protein product: CASSQSRAEAFF.

This chain joins TRBV3-1 (or the pseudogene TRBV3-2) and TRBJ2-2; 8 nucleotides line up with TRBD2. V shed 0 bases, J shed 2 bases, and the junction held 5 bases outside the gene matches. Germline-derived CDR1 and CDR2 are LGHDT and YNNKEL (reference sequence). The CDR3 extends over 17 amino acids. The CDR3 sequence: CASSQDPAGVNTGELFF. The CDR3 DNA sequence: TGTGCCAGCAGCCAAGATCCAGCGGGGGTTAACACCGGGGAGCTGTTTTTT.

J is TRBJ1-2 and V is TRBV19, with a tentative D call TRBD1 (5 bases). The CDR3 consists of 11 residues. Germline lookup yields CDR1 LNHDA and CDR2 SQIVND (reference sequence). Trimming shortened V by 8 bases and J by 8 bases, and 12 bases separated the two germline ends. CDR3 sequence reads: CASRQPSGYTF. CDR3 coding DNA: TGTGCCAGTCGACAGCCCTCGGGCTACACCTTC. The complete variable domain, with remaining parts taken from reference TRBV19 and TRBJ1-2, reads DGGITQSPKYLFRKEGQNVTLSCEQNLNHDAMYWYRQDPGQGLRLIYYSQIVNDFQKGDIAEGYSVSREKKESFPLTVTSAQKNPTAFYLCASRQPSGYTFGSGTRLTVV.

This clone was observed a handful of times. The rearrangement uses TRBV6-5 and TRBJ2-5; D is uncertain. The germline V and J ends were trimmed by 6 bases and 1 base, with 3 bases remaining between them. Germline V CDR1 and CDR2: MNHEY, SVGAGI. The length of the CDR3 is 11 residues. The CDR3 loop is CASSRQETQYF. CDR3 bases: TGTGCCAGCAGCCGCCAAGAGACCCAGTACTTC.

The chain combines TRBV6-5 with TRBJ2-7; D is perhaps TRBD1 (6 bases). Trimming pared 6 bases from V and 2 bases from J, leaving 17 bases between. Looked up from germline, CDR1 is MNHEY and CDR2 is SVGAGI. The CDR3 loop spans 15 amino acids. CDR3 region: CASSPGTHFPYEQYF. CDR3 DNA sequence: TGTGCCAGCAGCCCCGGGACACATTTTCCCTACGAGCAGTACTTC.

The chain's CDR3 is CASRYGTMEGQPQHF. CDR3 DNA: TGTGCCAGCAGATACGGGACGATGGAGGGTCAGCCCCAGCATTTT. The chain recombines TRBV6-5 with TRBJ1-5; D may be TRBD1 (5 bases). The germline CDR1 and CDR2 sequences are MNHEY and SVGAGI. The CDR3 contains 15 residues. The germline V and J ends were trimmed by 6 bases and 6 bases, with 18 bases remaining between them.

The rearrangement joins TRBV7-9 to TRBJ2-2; 10 bases are shared with TRBD2. Per germline, CDR1 SEHNR and CDR2 FQNEAQ (reference sequence). The CDR3 is made up of 16 amino acids. Trimming took 4 bases from V and 4 from J; bases not matched to a gene: 6. Written as DNA, the CDR3 is TGTGCCAGCAGCTCCATAGCGGGGGGCCCCACCGGGGAGCTGTTTTTT. Translated, it gives CASSSIAGGPTGELFF.

In its sample, this clone was seen once. The V gene is TRBV5-4, the J gene TRBJ2-3; D might be TRBD2 (5 bases). V was cut by 0 bases and J by 4 bases, with 21 bases left in between. The CDR3 totals 18 residues. From germline, CDR1 is SGHNT and CDR2 YYREEE (reference sequence). The CDR3 nucleotides read TGTGCCAGCAGCTTGGCCATCGCGGCCGGAGGTACCTCAGATACGCAGTATTTT. Translating gives CASSLAIAAGGTSDTQYF.

The rearrangement links TRBV6-1 to TRBJ1-2; 7 bases are shared with TRBD1. This CDR3 comprises 15 residues. Per the germline V gene, CDR1 is MNHNS and CDR2 is SASEGT. V lost 2 bases to trimming and J lost 8 bases; unmatched junction nucleotides: 11. The CDR3 loop reads CASSEYDRVFGGYTF. Here the CDR3 DNA reads TGTGCCAGCAGTGAATACGACAGGGTCTTCGGGGGCTACACCTTC.

CDR3 DNA sequence: TGTGCCAGCAGCCGGGAGCCCGATACGCAGTATTTT. Its protein is CASSREPDTQYF. The chain couples TRBV5-6 to TRBJ2-3; weak D call: TRBD2 (6 bases). CDR1 and CDR2 (germline): SGHDT, YYEEEE. V was trimmed by 4 bases and J by 6 bases, leaving 9 bases between them. This CDR3 contains 12 residues.

V is TRBV15 and J is TRBJ1-5, with D perhaps matching TRBD1 (6 bases). CDR1 and CDR2 (germline): LNHNV, YYDKDF (reference sequence). This CDR3 has 16 amino acids. Trimming removed 4 bases from V and 1 base from J, with 14 bases in between. Here the CDR3 reads CATSIPGHKSNQPQHF. CDR3 DNA sequence: TGTGCCACCAGCATCCCGGGACACAAAAGCAATCAGCCCCAGCATTTT.

This chain uses TRBV11-2 with TRBJ2-5; TRBD2 is a possible D gene (6 bases). This CDR3 is 14 amino acids long. The V end lost 5 bases, the J end lost 2 bases, and 12 bases lay between the germline ends. Germline CDR1 and CDR2: SGHAT and FQNNGV. The CDR3 DNA reads as TGTGCCAGCAGCGAACGGGACTTTCAAGAGACCCAGTACTTC. Protein product: CASSERDFQETQYF.

Of note for this clone: The same CDR3 is also encoded by other DNA sequences in this sample. The rearrangement joins TRBV7-9 to TRBJ1-1; 7 bases line up with TRBD1. This CDR3 has 14 residues. With 1 base clipped from V and 3 bases from J, the junction kept 2 bases outside the gene matches. The germline V gene encodes CDR1 SEHNR and CDR2 FQNEAQ (reference sequence). This CDR3 reads CASSLGQGDTEAFF. For the CDR3, the DNA is TGTGCCAGCAGCTTAGGCCAGGGGGACACTGAAGCTTTCTTT.

The chain carries TRBV4-1 and TRBJ2-1; perhaps TRBD1 as D (6 bases). This CDR3 has 17 residues. The V gene's germline CDR1 is MGHRA and CDR2 YSYEKL. Trimming shortened V by 3 bases and J by 6 bases, and 21 bases separated the two germline ends. DNA for the CDR3: TGCGCCAGCAGCCATTTTAGGCAGGGGTCTGTGGGCAATGAGCAGTTCTTC. Amino acids: CASSHFRQGSVGNEQFF.